This T cell receptor (beta chain) was recorded in a study of CD8 T cells in ankylosing spondylitis. Study results and limitations: Certain motif variants had earlier appeared in reactive arthritis synovial fluid and blood. Seemingly distinctive of ankylosing spondylitis blood was a TCR beta motif formed by eight highly homologous variants.

The CDR3 spans 14 residues. The V gene's germline CDR1 is SGDLS and CDR2 YYNGEE. Trimming took off 3 bases at V and 4 bases at J, with 11 bases between the two ends. As for this clonotype: The target antigen is unknown.

TCRdb processed the 5' RACE reads anew with MiXCR; each CDR3 protein has one entry. The sample has a few hundred thousand distinct CDR3 sequences, 15% to 25% seen once. The source of this sequence is a male donor with ankylosing spondylitis or in good health (not recorded which). Sequenced sample: blood, either unsorted or a sorted T cell fraction (not recorded which). The chain combines TRBV9 with TRBJ2-1; D perhaps matches TRBD2 (7 bases). As DNA, the CDR3 is TGTGCCAGCAGCGCCGGGGGGCAATACAATGAGCAGTTCTTC. Translating gives CASSAGGQYNEQFF. The full variable domain, with the rest looked up from reference TRBV9 and TRBJ2-1, is DSGVTQTPKHLITATGQRVTLRCSPRSGDLSVYWYQQSLDQGLQFLIQYYNGEERAKGNILERFSAQQFPDLHSELNLSSLELGDSALYFCASSAGGQYNEQFFGPGTRLTVL.